One TCR beta chain is described in this entry. Its cognate antigen is unknown. The data are from a study of identical twins. Template switching added a universal primer site; cDNA carried unique molecular identifiers. MiXCR, applied by TCRdb to the 5' RACE reads, yields one record per CDR3 protein. This table has around 1.7 million distinct CDR3 sequences, less than 40% appearing once. Study-wide results and limits: For out-of-frame beta sequences, excess twin sharing was weaker.

Germline loops: CDR1 SGHRS, CDR2 YFSETQ. V lost 2 bases and J lost 4; bases outside the gene matches: 4. The CDR3 length is 15 residues. Source material: cord blood. This receptor was taken from a newborn girl in good health. V gene TRBV5-1 combines with J gene TRBJ2-1, with 9 bases lining up with TRBD2. As DNA, the CDR3 is TGCGCCAGCAGCTTCAGCGGGAGGCAATACAATGAGCAGTTCTTC. It translates to CASSFSGRQYNEQFF.